This T cell receptor beta chain was identified during a study of blood T cell repertoires in COVID-19. Of note for this clone: Mismatch with germline at one junction end may stem from a read error.

Clones were sequenced by immunoSEQ multiplex PCR, and TCRdb holds only the in-frame ones, with some missing. The sample holds over 110,000 clones, under 90% seen once. The CDR3 is made up of 13 amino acids. From germline, CDR1 is GTSNPN and CDR2 SVGIG (reference sequence). J is TRBJ1-2 and V is TRBV30; maybe TRBD1 (6 bases). This clonotype originated in a man between 45 and 60 years old in a cohort exposed to, infected with or recovered from COVID-19 (not recorded which). The specimen sequenced was PBMCs or T cells enriched from blood (not recorded which). The CDR3 here is CAFTGPTNYDYTF. As DNA, the CDR3 is TGTGCCTTTACAGGGCCCACTAACTATGACTACACCTTC.